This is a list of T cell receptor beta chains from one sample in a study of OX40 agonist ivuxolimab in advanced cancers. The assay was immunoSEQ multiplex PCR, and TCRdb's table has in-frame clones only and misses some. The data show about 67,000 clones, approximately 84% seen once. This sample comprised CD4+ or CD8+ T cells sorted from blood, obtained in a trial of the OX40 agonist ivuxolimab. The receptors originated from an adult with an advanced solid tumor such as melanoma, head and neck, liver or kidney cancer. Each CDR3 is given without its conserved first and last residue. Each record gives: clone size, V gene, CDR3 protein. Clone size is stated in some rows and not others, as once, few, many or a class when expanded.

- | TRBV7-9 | ASSEQGTGELF
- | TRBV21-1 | ASRLGLGRNNEQF
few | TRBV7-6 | ASSLSQGPTNTEAF
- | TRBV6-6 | ASSGTGGSNQPQH
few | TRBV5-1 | ASTRGGRDDEQY
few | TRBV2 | ASSGPGAANSPLH
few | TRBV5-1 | ASSLSGRVNEQF
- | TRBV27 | ASSLSGLNTEAF
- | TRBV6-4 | ASSERGTQGYEQF
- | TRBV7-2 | ASSSRERGKNTQY
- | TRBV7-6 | ASSLRTSIGPGELF
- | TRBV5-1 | ASSLAVRGVHEQY
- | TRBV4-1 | ASSQDWGRGYGYT
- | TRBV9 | ASGSQREGTQY
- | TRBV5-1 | ASSLEGQGREQY
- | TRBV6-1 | ASSVVQGIVNEQF
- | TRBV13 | ASSSRTESYEQY
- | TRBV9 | ASSVLGLAGGEQY
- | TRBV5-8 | ASSLSGGFDQPQH
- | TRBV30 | AWSVPAGTTDTQY
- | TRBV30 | AWSRFDSERNQPQH
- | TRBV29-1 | SVEETGSSYNEQF
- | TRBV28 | ASRLPGTSSGNTIY
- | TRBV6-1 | ASSEMWDQPQH
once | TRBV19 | ASSGTANTGELF
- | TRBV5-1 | ASSWTGRNEQF
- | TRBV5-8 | ASRTTGLGSPLH
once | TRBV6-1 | ASSDRVRETQY
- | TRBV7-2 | ASSPVKMSETQY
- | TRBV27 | ASSRSGRANEQF
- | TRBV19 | ASSGLGTSGGGYEQY
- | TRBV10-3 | AISRDRVNEQY
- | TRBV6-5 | ASSSDGQGGGYT
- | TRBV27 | ASSSRVEAF
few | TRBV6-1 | ASSGGGADQETQY